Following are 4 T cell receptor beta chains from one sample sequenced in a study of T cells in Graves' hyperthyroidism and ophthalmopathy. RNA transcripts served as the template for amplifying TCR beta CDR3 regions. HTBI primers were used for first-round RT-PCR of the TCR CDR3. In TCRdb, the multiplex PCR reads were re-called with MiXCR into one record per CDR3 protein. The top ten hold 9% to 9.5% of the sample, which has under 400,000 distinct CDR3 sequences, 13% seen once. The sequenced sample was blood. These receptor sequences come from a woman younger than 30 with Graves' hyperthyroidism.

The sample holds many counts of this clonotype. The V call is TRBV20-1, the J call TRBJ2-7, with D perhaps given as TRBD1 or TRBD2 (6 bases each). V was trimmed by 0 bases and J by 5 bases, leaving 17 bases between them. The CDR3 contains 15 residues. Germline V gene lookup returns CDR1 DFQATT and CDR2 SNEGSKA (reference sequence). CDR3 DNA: TGCAGTGCTAGAGATGGGGGTGGCGGGACAAACGAGCAGTACTTC. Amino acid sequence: CSARDGGGGTNEQYF.

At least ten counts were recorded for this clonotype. The DNA for the CDR3 is TGTGCCAGCAGCCAGGGTTCATATACGCAGTATTTT. Its translation: CASSQGSYTQYF. V is TRBV7-9 and J is TRBJ2-3; D perhaps matches TRBD1 (5 bases). The CDR3 extends over 12 amino acids. CDR1 and CDR2 from the germline V gene are SEHNR and FQNEAQ (reference sequence). V gave up 5 bases and J gave up 7 bases, with 10 bases separating them.

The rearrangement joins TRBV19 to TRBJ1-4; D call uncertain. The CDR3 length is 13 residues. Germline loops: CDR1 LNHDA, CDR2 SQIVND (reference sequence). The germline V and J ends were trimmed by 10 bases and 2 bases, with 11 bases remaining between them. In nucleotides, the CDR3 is TGTGCCACCTCCGGAACGACTAATGAAAAACTGTTTTTT. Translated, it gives CATSGTTNEKLFF.

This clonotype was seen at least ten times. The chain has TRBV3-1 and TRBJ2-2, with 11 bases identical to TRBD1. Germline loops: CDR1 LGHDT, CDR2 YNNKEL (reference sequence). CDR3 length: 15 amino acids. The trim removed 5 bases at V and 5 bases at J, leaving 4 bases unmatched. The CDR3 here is CASSAGTGGTGELFF. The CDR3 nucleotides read TGTGCCAGCAGCGCCGGGACAGGGGGGACCGGGGAGCTGTTTTTT.